Listed here are 20 T cell receptor beta chains from one sample, sequenced in a study of control samples from healthy donors and cancer patients. Sequencing used immunoSEQ multiplex PCR; TCRdb keeps in-frame clones, though not all of them. The table includes about 100,000 clones, approximately 90% detected once. Sequences were obtained from blood. Receptors were obtained from a woman between 18 and 29 years old in good health.

J is TRBJ2-3 and V is TRBV30; perhaps TRBD1 as D (5 bases). This CDR3 comprises 13 residues. The ends were cut back, 7 bases at V and 0 bases at J, with 11 bases in the middle. CDR1 GTSNPN and CDR2 SVGIG come from the germline V gene (reference sequence). CDR3 sequence: CAFSSGSTDTQYF. The CDR3 nucleotides read TGTGCCTTTTCTTCAGGGAGCACAGATACGCAGTATTTT. Together with reference TRBV30 and TRBJ2-3, the CDR3 gives the full variable domain: SQTIHQWPATLVQPVGSPLSLECTVEGTSNPNLYWYRQAAGRGLQLLFYSVGIGQISSEVPQNLSASRPQDRQFILSSKKLLLSDSGFYLCAFSSGSTDTQYFGPGTRLTVL.

The rearrangement uses TRBV23-1 and TRBJ2-6, with a possible D match to TRBD1 (7 bases). TRBV23-1 is known as an ORF, though its function is uncertain. This CDR3 spans 19 amino acids. Trimming left V 3 bases short and J 0 bases short, with 18 bases between. CDR3 sequence: CASSHRRQGLFSGANVLTF. Here the CDR3 DNA reads TGCGCCAGCAGTCACCGCAGACAGGGACTCTTCTCTGGGGCCAACGTCCTGACTTTC.

CDR3 residues: CATSDIGQVIYGYTF. For the CDR3, the DNA is TGTGCCACCAGTGATATTGGACAGGTCATCTATGGCTACACCTTC. This chain links TRBV24-1 with TRBJ1-2; 7 bases are a match to TRBD1. CDR1 and CDR2 from the germline V gene are KGHDR and SFDVKD. The trim removed 3 bases at V and 4 bases at J, leaving 7 bases unmatched. The CDR3 runs 15 residues.

The table lists this clone with a count of one. J is TRBJ2-1 and V is TRBV5-5; tentatively, D is TRBD2 (6 bases). The CDR3 is 16 residues long. Germline CDR1 and CDR2: SGHKS and YYEKEE (reference sequence). V was pared by 0 bases and J by 1 base, with 11 bases between. The CDR3 region is CASSLELANSYNEQFF. The DNA for the CDR3 is TGTGCCAGCAGCTTGGAACTAGCTAATTCCTACAATGAGCAGTTCTTC.

The chain joins TRBV6-2 or TRBV6-3 to TRBJ1-2; D might be TRBD1 (5 bases). V was pared by 2 bases and J by 8 bases, with 15 bases between. This CDR3 contains 14 residues. Germline CDR1 is MNHEY and CDR2 is SVGEGT. The CDR3 DNA reads as TGTGCCAGCAGTTACAACAGGCAGGGCCGCGGCTACACCTTC. It is translated as CASSYNRQGRGYTF.

This rearrangement joins TRBV3-1 (or the pseudogene TRBV3-2) to TRBJ1-3, with a tentative D call TRBD1 (5 bases). Per the germline V gene, CDR1 is LGHDT and CDR2 is YNNKEL (reference sequence). There are 17 residues in the CDR3. V shed 1 base and J shed 0 bases, with 13 bases lying between them. CDR3 residues: CASSQVPGLNSGNTIYF. The CDR3 nucleotides read TGTGCCAGCAGCCAAGTGCCGGGACTCAACTCTGGAAACACCATATATTTT.

The chain combines TRBV6-5 with TRBJ1-5, with a weak D call TRBD1 (5 bases). The CDR3 is 12 amino acids. With 9 bases removed from V and 11 bases from J, the gap between germline ends came to 17 bases. Germline V gives CDR1 MNHEY, CDR2 SVGAGI. This chain's CDR3 is CARYRDVRAQHF. The CDR3 DNA reads as TGTGCCAGGTACCGGGACGTCCGAGCCCAGCATTTT.

The chain links TRBV5-1 to TRBJ2-7; no clear D gene. V was cut by 0 bases and J by 6 bases, with 7 bases left in between. Germline-derived CDR1 and CDR2 are SGHRS and YFSETQ. The CDR3 totals 12 residues. CDR3 sequence (DNA): TGCGCCAGCAGCTTGGCCTGGGGCGAGCAGTACTTC. Its protein is CASSLAWGEQYF.

The chain couples TRBV24-1 to TRBJ2-6; D is unresolved. This CDR3 region has 16 residues. CDR1 and CDR2 (germline): KGHDR, SFDVKD. V shed 0 bases and J shed 0 bases, with 5 bases lying between them. In DNA form, the CDR3 reads TGTGCCACCAGTGATTTGGGAACCTCTGGGGCCAACGTCCTGACTTTC. Residues: CATSDLGTSGANVLTF.

This chain's CDR3 is CASSSDAGRVDGYTF. As DNA, the CDR3 is TGCGCCAGCAGCTCGGATGCGGGGCGGGTAGATGGCTACACCTTC. V and J are TRBV5-1 and TRBJ1-2, with D possibly TRBD1 on 5 matching bases. Germline values: CDR1 SGHRS, CDR2 YFSETQ. The CDR3 length is 15 residues. With 3 bases removed from V and 6 bases from J, the gap between germline ends came to 18 bases. The whole variable domain, filled in from reference TRBV5-1 and TRBJ1-2, reads KAGVTQTPRYLIKTRGQQVTLSCSPISGHRSVSWYQQTPGQGLQFLFEYFSETQRNKGNFPGRFSGRQFSNSRSEMNVSTLELGDSALYLCASSSDAGRVDGYTFGSGTRLTVV.

The chain is built from TRBV5-8 and TRBJ1-6, with D maybe TRBD1 (6 bases). The CDR3 has 15 residues. CDR1 and CDR2 (germline): SGHTS, YDEGEE. Trimming left V 1 base short and J 1 base short, with 6 bases between. Here the CDR3 reads CASSLTGSYNSPLHF. CDR3 sequence (DNA): TGTGCCAGCAGCTTGACAGGGTCCTATAATTCACCCCTCCACTTT. Full variable domain (outside the CDR3, taken from reference TRBV5-8 and TRBJ1-6): EAGVTQSPTHLIKTRGQQATLRCSPISGHTSVYWYQQALGLGLQFLLWYDEGEERNRGNFPPRFSGRQFPNYSSELNVNALELEDSALYLCASSLTGSYNSPLHFGNGTRLTVT.

The chain employs TRBV11-3 and TRBJ2-1, with 10 positions matching TRBD2. Germline V lookup: CDR1 SGHNT, CDR2 YENEEA. This CDR3 comprises 18 residues. The V segment lost 4 bases and the J segment 8 bases; nucleotides outside the gene matches: 17. CDR3 loop: CASSYTRFGTSVSDEQFF. As DNA, the CDR3 is TGTGCCAGCAGCTACACCCGTTTTGGGACTAGCGTTAGCGATGAGCAGTTCTTC.

This clone showed up just once. J is TRBJ2-1 and V is TRBV4-1; D perhaps matches TRBD1 (7 bases). This CDR3 comprises 20 residues. With 3 bases removed from V and 1 base from J, the gap between germline ends came to 25 bases. CDR1 and CDR2 (germline): MGHRA, YSYEKL. This chain's CDR3 is CASSHPKGQRLDESYNEQFF. The DNA for the CDR3 is TGCGCCAGCAGCCATCCTAAGGGACAGCGACTAGACGAGTCCTACAATGAGCAGTTCTTC.

The chain recombines TRBV4-2 with TRBJ2-1; D call uncertain. The CDR3 runs to 17 residues. V shed 2 bases and J shed 7 bases, with 21 bases lying between them. CDR1 LGHNA and CDR2 YNFKEQ come from the germline V gene. The CDR3 here is CASSQTRKSPVGNEQFF. CDR3 nucleotide sequence: TGTGCCAGCAGCCAAACCCGTAAGAGTCCGGTGGGGAATGAGCAGTTCTTC.

On this clone itself: A read error may account for a junction end that differs from germline. Other DNA sequences within the sample encode an identical CDR3. V usage is TRBV7-9 and J usage is TRBJ1-1, with D hard to call. The length of the CDR3 is 18 residues. Germline V gives CDR1 SEHNR, CDR2 FQNEAQ (reference sequence). In DNA, the CDR3 is TGTGCCAGCAGCCCCCCTTGGAGCCAGATGGTCTCGAACACTGAAGCCTTCTTT. This codes for CASSPPWSQMVSNTEAFF.

The rearrangement uses TRBV28 and TRBJ2-1; maybe TRBD1 (5 bases). Germline V gene data show CDR1 as MDHEN and CDR2 as SYDVKM. V gave up 0 bases and J gave up 4 bases, with 13 bases separating them. There are 16 residues in the CDR3. As DNA, the CDR3 is TGTGCCAGCAGTTTATGGGCAGGGCTGACTTACAATGAGCAGTTCTTC. Protein sequence: CASSLWAGLTYNEQFF.

The sample holds one count of this clone. The chain uses TRBV7-3 and TRBJ2-1, with 7 nucleotides matching TRBD1. From germline, CDR1 is SGHTA and CDR2 FQGTGA. The V and J ends lost 1 base and 3 bases, in that order; junction bases with no gene match: 3. This CDR3 is built from 15 residues. The chain's CDR3 is CASSLRGQSYNEQFF. DNA for the CDR3: TGTGCCAGCAGCTTAAGGGGACAGAGCTACAATGAGCAGTTCTTC.

The CDR3 bases are TGTGCCAGCAGCTTGACCCGGTCCAGGGGCACTGAAGCTTTCTTT. Translation: CASSLTRSRGTEAFF. V is TRBV6-2 or TRBV6-3 and J is TRBJ1-1; D possibly corresponds to TRBD1 (6 bases). The V gene lost 6 bases and the J gene lost 4 bases, with 18 bases spanning the gap. This CDR3 spans 15 amino acids. CDR1 and CDR2 from the germline V gene are MNHEY and SVGEGT.

V and J are TRBV3-1 (or the pseudogene TRBV3-2) and TRBJ2-7; TRBD1 matches 9 bases. The J segment lost 5 bases and the V segment lost 4 bases, leaving 6 bases of the junction unmatched. Germline lookup yields CDR1 LGHDT and CDR2 YNNKEL (reference sequence). This CDR3 is built from 14 residues. The DNA of the CDR3 is TGTGCCAGCAGCCGCCCAACAGGGGGCGACGAGCAGTACTTC. Its translation: CASSRPTGGDEQYF.

The J gene is TRBJ1-3, the V gene TRBV6-1; D remains ambiguous. CDR3 length equals 12 residues. Germline V CDR1 and CDR2: MNHNS, SASEGT. Trimming removed 8 bases at V and 4 bases at J, with 9 bases between. The CDR3 region is CASRNPGNTIYF. The CDR3 bases are TGTGCCAGCCGAAATCCCGGAAACACCATATATTTT.